The rows below give T cell receptor beta chains drawn from one sample of a study of graft-versus-host responses after intestinal transplantation. Here immunoSEQ multiplex PCR was the method, and the copy in TCRdb shows in-frame clones only, minus some. The table has about 85,000 clones, around 93% seen once. These receptors are not linked to any known antigen. Specimen: unstimulated CD8+ T cells sorted from spleen or lymph node cells, collected before transplant. These receptor sequences come from a human donor who was the organ donor for an intestinal transplant. Each CDR3 is given with its conserved first and last residue. The order of the fields is J gene, V gene, D gene, clone size, CDR3 DNA, CDR3 protein. D genes are given only for firm matches. Clone size is shown for a subset of rows, as once, few, many or a class of expanded clone.

TRBJ2-2	TRBV29-1	.	.	TGCAGCGTTTACACCGGGGAGCTGTTTTTT	CSVYTGELFF
TRBJ1-2	TRBV27	TRBD1	.	TGTGCCAGCAGCATGACAGGGGCATATGGCTACACCTTC	CASSMTGAYGYTF
TRBJ2-1	TRBV12-5	.	.	TGTGCTAGTGGTCAACCCCCAGGAGACTCTTACAATGAGCAGTTCTTC	CASGQPPGDSYNEQFF
TRBJ2-7	TRBV21-1	.	.	TGTGCCAGCACCCGGGGGGCCTACGAGCAGTACTTC	CASTRGAYEQYF
TRBJ2-2	TRBV6-1	.	.	TGTGCCAGCAGGGGGACGAACACCGGGGAGCTGTTTTTT	CASRGTNTGELFF
TRBJ2-7	TRBV19	.	.	TGTGCCAGTAGTCATTCCCTTGGACTAAGGCGATACGAGCAGTACTTC	CASSHSLGLRRYEQYF
TRBJ2-3	TRBV2	.	.	TGTGCCAGCAGTGAAGGCGCAGATACGCAGTATTTT	CASSEGADTQYF
TRBJ1-2	TRBV4-1	.	once	TGCGCCAGCAGCCAAGTCGGGTGGTCGGAGGGCTACACCTTC	CASSQVGWSEGYTF
TRBJ2-5	TRBV6-5	.	.	TGTGCCAGCAGTTACTCCGCAGGATTAGAGACCCAGTACTTC	CASSYSAGLETQYF
TRBJ2-3	TRBV13	TRBD2	.	TGTGCCAGCACTAGCCCGCCTAGCGGGACCACAGATACGCAGTATTTT	CASTSPPSGTTDTQYF
TRBJ2-7	TRBV11-3	TRBD2	once	TGTGCCAGCAGCTTGGCGGGAGCTGGGGAGCAGTACTTC	CASSLAGAGEQYF
TRBJ1-4	TRBV7-9	.	.	TGTGCCAGCAGCTTTCTTGGCGAAAAACTGTTTTTT	CASSFLGEKLFF
TRBJ1-2	TRBV5-6	.	.	TGTGCCAGCAGCTTGGGGAGGTCCGGTATCTATGGCTACACCTTC	CASSLGRSGIYGYTF
TRBJ2-7	TRBV2	.	once	TGTGCCAGCAGCCCCTACGAGCAGTACTTC	CASSPYEQYF
TRBJ1-5	TRBV5-1	.	few	TGCGCCAGCAGCTTGGAGGGACATGGCGCCGGTCAGCCCCAGCATTTT	CASSLEGHGAGQPQHF
TRBJ1-1	TRBV6-5	.	once	TGTGCCAGCAGACCCGGGGGGCATGGCTCGGAAGCTTTCTTT	CASRPGGHGSEAFF
TRBJ2-2	TRBV11-2	.	.	TGTGCCAGCAGCTCCGGGACACTAGGGACCGGGGAGCTGTTTTTT	CASSSGTLGTGELFF
TRBJ2-1	TRBV29-1	TRBD1	.	TGCAGCGTTGATGGGACAGTGAGCTCCTACAATGAGCAGTTCTTC	CSVDGTVSSYNEQFF
TRBJ1-3	TRBV2	TRBD1	once	TGTGCCAGCAGTGCGGGACAGGGTGCGGACACCATATATTTT	CASSAGQGADTIYF
TRBJ2-1	TRBV11-2	.	.	TGTGCCAGCAGCTTCGTCTCTGGTGAGCAGTTCTTC	CASSFVSGEQFF
TRBJ2-7	TRBV6-5	.	.	TGTGCCAGCATTGACGGAGACTCCTACGAGCAGTACTTC	CASIDGDSYEQYF
TRBJ2-1	TRBV4-2	TRBD2	.	TGTGCCAGCAGCCAAGACCCCTCTTTCGGGAGGTCCCACAATGAGCAGTTCTTC	CASSQDPSFGRSHNEQFF
TRBJ2-1	TRBV7-8	.	.	TGTGCCAGCAGCGCCCGATCTAGCGATGGACGGTTTGAGCAGTTCTTC	CASSARSSDGRFEQFF
TRBJ1-4	TRBV4-1	TRBD1	.	TGCGCCAGCAGCCAAAGGGGGCGGGAAAAACTGTTTTTT	CASSQRGREKLFF
TRBJ2-7	TRBV2	TRBD2	.	TGTGCCAGCGAGTTAGGGAGGGCCTACGAGCAGTACTTC	CASELGRAYEQYF
TRBJ2-4	TRBV2	.	.	TGTGCCAGCAGCGGGTGGACCGCAATAGCCAAAAACATTCAGTACTTC	CASSGWTAIAKNIQYF
TRBJ2-5	TRBV4-1	.	.	TGCGCCAGCAGCCAAGTTCAACAAGAGACCCAGTACTTC	CASSQVQQETQYF
TRBJ1-6	TRBV6-1	.	.	TGTGCCAGCAGTGAAGACCCGGGGGGTCGGCATTCACCCCTCCACTTT	CASSEDPGGRHSPLHF
TRBJ2-1	TRBV30	TRBD2	.	TGTGCCTGGAGTGAAACTAGCGGCTACAATGAGCAGTTCTTC	CAWSETSGYNEQFF
TRBJ2-1	TRBV27	.	.	TGTGCCAGCAGTTTATATCTGGCAGGGTGGGATGAGCAGTTCTTC	CASSLYLAGWDEQFF
TRBJ2-1	TRBV5-4	TRBD1	.	TGTGCCAGCAGCTTGGTGACAGGGGATGAGCAGTTCTTC	CASSLVTGDEQFF
TRBJ2-5	TRBV30	.	.	TGTGCCTGGAGTGTAGGGACCCAGTACTTC	CAWSVGTQYF
TRBJ2-3	TRBV4-2	TRBD2	.	TGTGCCAGCAGCCAAATAGCGGGAGGTGTCACAGATACGCAGTATTTT	CASSQIAGGVTDTQYF
TRBJ2-7	TRBV5-4	TRBD2	.	TGTGCCAGCAGCTCTCAAGCGGGGGACCCCTACGAGCAGTACTTC	CASSSQAGDPYEQYF
TRBJ2-3	TRBV4-2	TRBD2	.	TGTGCCAGCAGCCCCTTCGGGGGGTCCACAGATACGCAGTATTTT	CASSPFGGSTDTQYF
TRBJ1-4	TRBV6-1	.	.	TGTGCCAGCAGTTATTCCCCAACTAATGAAAAACTGTTTTTT	CASSYSPTNEKLFF
TRBJ1-4	TRBV12-1	.	few	TGTGCCAGCAGCTTCCACGTCCCACCGGTGGTCGGCGCAACTAATGAAAAACTGTTTTTT	CASSFHVPPVVGATNEKLFF
TRBJ1-1	TRBV19	.	once	TGTGCCAGTAGTATAGGGTCAGGGTGGGGGACTGAAGCTTTCTTT	CASSIGSGWGTEAFF
TRBJ2-7	TRBV7-9	TRBD2	.	TGTGCCAGCAGCTCTAGCGGACCATACGAGCAGTACTTC	CASSSSGPYEQYF
TRBJ1-6	TRBV5-1	.	.	TGCGCCAGCAGCTCCGAAGAGGGGATGGCATCACCCCTCCACTTT	CASSSEEGMASPLHF
TRBJ1-1	TRBV30	.	.	TGTGCTCTGGAGACAGGCATGAACACTGAAGCTTTCTTT	CALETGMNTEAFF
TRBJ1-2	TRBV4-1	.	.	TGCGCCAGCAGCCAAGATCCGTCTGGTCCTGATTACTATGGCTACACCTTC	CASSQDPSGPDYYGYTF
TRBJ1-1	TRBV5-6	.	.	TGTGCCAGCAGCTTGGTTGACACTGAAGCTTTCTTT	CASSLVDTEAFF
TRBJ1-2	TRBV5-4	.	.	TGTGCCAGCAGCTTGTACGGCGCCTTTAACTATGGCTACACCTTC	CASSLYGAFNYGYTF
TRBJ1-1	TRBV5-4	TRBD1	.	TGTGCCAGCAGCTTGGGGACAGGGGCTGCGGCTTTCTTT	CASSLGTGAAAFF
TRBJ2-3	TRBV7-6	.	.	TGTGCCAGCAGCTTAAGGGTATCGAATGTGGATACGCAGTATTTT	CASSLRVSNVDTQYF
TRBJ2-7	TRBV11-3	TRBD2	.	TGTGCCAGCAGCTTCTCTGGGCTAGCGGGAGGAAGCGAGCAGTACTTC	CASSFSGLAGGSEQYF
TRBJ1-1	TRBV4-1	.	.	TGCGCCAGCAGCCAAGAAGCAGACACTGAAGCTTTCTTT	CASSQEADTEAFF
TRBJ2-1	TRBV2	TRBD1	.	TGTGCCAGCAATACACTTATGACAGGGTTTGGCAATGAGCAGTTCTTC	CASNTLMTGFGNEQFF
TRBJ2-4	TRBV7-9	.	.	TGTGCCAGCAGCTTTTCAGGGGATGGCAAAAACATTCAGTACTTC	CASSFSGDGKNIQYF
TRBJ2-5	TRBV29-1	.	.	TGCAGCGTTGTAATCTACCGGGTAGAGACCCAGTACTTC	CSVVIYRVETQYF
TRBJ2-1	TRBV4-2	TRBD2	.	TGTGCCAGCAGCCAAGATACTGAGGGAGGGAATGAGCAGTTCTTC	CASSQDTEGGNEQFF
TRBJ2-7	TRBV6-6	.	.	TGTGCCAGCAGTTACTCGAATGGGGGGGCGCCCTACGAGCAGTACTTC	CASSYSNGGAPYEQYF